The sequence of this T cell receptor beta chain was determined in a study of shared clonotypes between healthy human individuals. Study conclusions and caveats: A generally larger estimated richness was seen in naive subsets than in memory subsets. The generation probabilities recorded for non-shared clonotypes fell below those of clonotypes shared by all four donors.

CDR3 size: 14 residues. CDR1 and CDR2 (germline): SEHNR, FQNEAQ (reference sequence). V shed 1 base and J shed 4 bases, with 10 bases lying between them. Methods used by the authors: ImmunoSEQ junction-only sequences lacked quality scores, so their filtering differed. Generated by immunoSEQ multiplex PCR, the TCRdb table keeps only in-frame clones and is missing some. The DNA gave D and trimming, while V, J and clone size come from that table. The sample has 2 million to 2.5 million clones, 85% to 95% seen once. This clone has only a few counts. Its matching antigen is unknown. Source material: naive CD4+ T cells from PBMCs. The subset: CD45RA+ positively selected. This chain uses TRBV7-9 with TRBJ1-1; possible D gene TRBD1, 6 bases. This clonotype was sampled from a man younger than 35 in good health. Some clones in this sample may be carry-over from other donors' samples. The CDR3, as DNA: TGTGCCAGCAGCTTAGAGGGGGAATCCACTGAAGCTTTCTTT. This sequence encodes CASSLEGESTEAFF.